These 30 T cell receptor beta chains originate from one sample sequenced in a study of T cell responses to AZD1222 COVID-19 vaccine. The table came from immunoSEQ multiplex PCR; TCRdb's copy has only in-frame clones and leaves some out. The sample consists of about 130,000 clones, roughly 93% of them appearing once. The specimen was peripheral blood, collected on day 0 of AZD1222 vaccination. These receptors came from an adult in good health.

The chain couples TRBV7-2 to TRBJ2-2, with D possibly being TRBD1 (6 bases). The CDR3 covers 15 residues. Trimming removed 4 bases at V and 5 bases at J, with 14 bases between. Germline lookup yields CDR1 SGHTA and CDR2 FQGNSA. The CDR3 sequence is CASSYTQRGTGELFF. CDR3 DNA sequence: TGTGCCAGCAGCTACACCCAAAGGGGGACCGGGGAGCTGTTTTTT.

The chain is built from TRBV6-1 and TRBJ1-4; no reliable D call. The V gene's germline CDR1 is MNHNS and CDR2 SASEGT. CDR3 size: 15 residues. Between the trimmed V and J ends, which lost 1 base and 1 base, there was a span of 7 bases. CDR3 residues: CASSEVWRTNEKLFF. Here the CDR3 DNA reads TGTGCCAGCAGTGAAGTTTGGCGAACTAATGAAAAACTGTTTTTT.

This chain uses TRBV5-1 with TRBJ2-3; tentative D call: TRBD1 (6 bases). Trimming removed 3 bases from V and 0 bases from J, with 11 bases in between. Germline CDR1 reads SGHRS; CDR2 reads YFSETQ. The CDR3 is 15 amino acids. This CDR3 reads CASSSDSSSTDTQYF. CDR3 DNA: TGCGCCAGCAGCTCGGACAGTTCTAGCACAGATACGCAGTATTTT.

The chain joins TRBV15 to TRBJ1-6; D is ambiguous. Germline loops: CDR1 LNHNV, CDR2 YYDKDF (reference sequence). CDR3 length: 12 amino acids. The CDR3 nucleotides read TGTGGCAGTGGCAGAAGTAATTCACCCCTCCACTTT. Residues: CGSGRSNSPLHF.

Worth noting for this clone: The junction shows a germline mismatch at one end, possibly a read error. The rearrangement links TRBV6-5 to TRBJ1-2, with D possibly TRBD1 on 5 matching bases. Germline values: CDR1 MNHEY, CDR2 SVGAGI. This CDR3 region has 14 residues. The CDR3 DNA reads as TGTGCCAGCAGGAACCCCGACAGAAACTATGGCTACACTTTC. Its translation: CASRNPDRNYGYTF.

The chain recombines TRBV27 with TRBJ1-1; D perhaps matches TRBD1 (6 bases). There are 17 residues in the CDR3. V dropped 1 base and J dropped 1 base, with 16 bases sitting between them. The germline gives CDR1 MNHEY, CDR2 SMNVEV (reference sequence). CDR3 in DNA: TGTGCCAGCAGTTTATTCTGGGGGGCGGGGGAGAACACTGAAGCTTTCTTT. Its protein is CASSLFWGAGENTEAFF.

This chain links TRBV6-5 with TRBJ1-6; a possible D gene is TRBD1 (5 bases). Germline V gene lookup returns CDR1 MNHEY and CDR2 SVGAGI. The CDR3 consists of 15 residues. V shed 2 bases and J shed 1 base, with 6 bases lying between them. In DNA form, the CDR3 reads TGTGCCAGCAGTTACAGGGGTTCCTATAATTCACCCCTCCACTTT. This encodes CASSYRGSYNSPLHF.

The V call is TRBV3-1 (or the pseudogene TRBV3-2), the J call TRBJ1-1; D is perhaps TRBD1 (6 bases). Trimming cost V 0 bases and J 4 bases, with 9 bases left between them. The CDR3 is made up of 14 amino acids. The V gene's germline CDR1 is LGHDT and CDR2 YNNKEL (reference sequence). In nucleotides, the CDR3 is TGTGCCAGCAGCCAAGATCGCAGGGGCACTGAAGCTTTCTTT. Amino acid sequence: CASSQDRRGTEAFF.

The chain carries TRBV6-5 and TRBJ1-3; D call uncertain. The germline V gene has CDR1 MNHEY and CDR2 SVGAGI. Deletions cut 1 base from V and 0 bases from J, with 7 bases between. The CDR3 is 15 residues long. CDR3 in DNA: TGTGCCAGCAGTTACTTACATAGCTCTGGAAACACCATATATTTT. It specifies CASSYLHSSGNTIYF.

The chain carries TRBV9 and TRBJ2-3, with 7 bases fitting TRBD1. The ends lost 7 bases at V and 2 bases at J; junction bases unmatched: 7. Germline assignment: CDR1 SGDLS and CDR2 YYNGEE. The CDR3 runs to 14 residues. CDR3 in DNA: TGTGCCAGCGGACCGGGACAGCCCACAGATACGCAGTATTTT. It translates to CASGPGQPTDTQYF.

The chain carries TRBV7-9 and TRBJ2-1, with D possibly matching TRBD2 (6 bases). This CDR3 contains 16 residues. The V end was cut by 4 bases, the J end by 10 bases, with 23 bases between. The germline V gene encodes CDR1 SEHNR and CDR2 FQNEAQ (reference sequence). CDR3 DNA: TGTGCCAGCAGCTCCAGGGACTCTAGACGTTTAATGGAGCAGTTCTTC. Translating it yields CASSSRDSRRLMEQFF.

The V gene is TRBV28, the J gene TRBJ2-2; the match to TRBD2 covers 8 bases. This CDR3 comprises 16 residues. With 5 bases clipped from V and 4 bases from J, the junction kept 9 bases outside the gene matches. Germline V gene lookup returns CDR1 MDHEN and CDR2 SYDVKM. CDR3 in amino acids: CASSPSGRPLTGELFF. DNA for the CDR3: TGTGCCAGCAGTCCAAGCGGGAGACCCCTCACCGGGGAGCTGTTTTTT.

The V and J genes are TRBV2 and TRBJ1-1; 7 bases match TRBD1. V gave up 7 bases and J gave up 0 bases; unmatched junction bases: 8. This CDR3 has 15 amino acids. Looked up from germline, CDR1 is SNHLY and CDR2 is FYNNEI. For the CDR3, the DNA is TGTGCCAGCACGATACAGGGGCCTCTGAACACTGAAGCTTTCTTT. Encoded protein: CASTIQGPLNTEAFF.

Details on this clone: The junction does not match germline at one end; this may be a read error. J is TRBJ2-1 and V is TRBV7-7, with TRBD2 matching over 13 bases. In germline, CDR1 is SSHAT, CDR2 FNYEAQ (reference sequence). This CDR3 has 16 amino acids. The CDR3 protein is CASSLELAGGHNEQFF. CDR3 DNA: TGTGCTAGCAGCTTAGAACTAGCGGGAGGGCATAATGAGCAGTTCTTC.

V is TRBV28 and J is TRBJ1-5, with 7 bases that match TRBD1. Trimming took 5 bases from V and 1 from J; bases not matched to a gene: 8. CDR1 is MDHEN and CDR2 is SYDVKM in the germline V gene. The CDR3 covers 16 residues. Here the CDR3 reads CASSETGRKSNQPQHF. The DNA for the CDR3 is TGTGCCAGCAGTGAGACAGGGAGGAAGAGCAATCAGCCCCAGCATTTT.

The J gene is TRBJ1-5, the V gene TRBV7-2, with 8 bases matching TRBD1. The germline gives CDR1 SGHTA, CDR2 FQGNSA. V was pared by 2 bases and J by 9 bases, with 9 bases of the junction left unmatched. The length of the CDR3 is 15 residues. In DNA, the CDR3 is TGTGCCAGCAGCTTAAAGACAGGGGCCCCTTGGCCCCAGCATTTT. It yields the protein CASSLKTGAPWPQHF.

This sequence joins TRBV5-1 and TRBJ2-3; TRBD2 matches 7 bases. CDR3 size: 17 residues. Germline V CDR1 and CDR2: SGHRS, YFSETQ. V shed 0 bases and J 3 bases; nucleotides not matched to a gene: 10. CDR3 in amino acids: CASSLGLLTGGTDTQYF. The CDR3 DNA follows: TGCGCCAGCAGCTTGGGTCTTCTTACGGGGGGAACAGATACGCAGTATTTT.

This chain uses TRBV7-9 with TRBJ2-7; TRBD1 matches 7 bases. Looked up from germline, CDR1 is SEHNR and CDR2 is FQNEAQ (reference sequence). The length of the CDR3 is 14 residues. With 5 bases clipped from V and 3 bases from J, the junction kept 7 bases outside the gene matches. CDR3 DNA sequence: TGTGCCAGCAGCCCCGACAGGGTGGGCTACGAGCAGTACTTC. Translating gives CASSPDRVGYEQYF.

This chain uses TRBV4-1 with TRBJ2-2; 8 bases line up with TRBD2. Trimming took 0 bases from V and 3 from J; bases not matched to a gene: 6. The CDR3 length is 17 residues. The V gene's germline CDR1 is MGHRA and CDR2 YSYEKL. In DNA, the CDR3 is TGCGCCAGCAGCCAAGACAGCGGGAGTTCGTACACCGGGGAGCTGTTTTTT. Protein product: CASSQDSGSSYTGELFF.

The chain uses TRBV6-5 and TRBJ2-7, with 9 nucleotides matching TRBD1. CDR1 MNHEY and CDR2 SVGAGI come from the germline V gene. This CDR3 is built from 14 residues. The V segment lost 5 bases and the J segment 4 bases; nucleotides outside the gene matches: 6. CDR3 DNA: TGTGCCAGCAGTCGGGACAGGGTTCGTTACGAGCAGTACTTC. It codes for CASSRDRVRYEQYF.

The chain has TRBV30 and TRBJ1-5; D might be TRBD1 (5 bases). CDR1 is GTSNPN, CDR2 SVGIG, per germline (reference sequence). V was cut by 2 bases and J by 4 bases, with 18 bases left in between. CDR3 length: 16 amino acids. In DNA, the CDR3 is TGTGCCTGGAGTTTAACGGGTACAGGTCTTAATCAGCCCCAGCATTTT. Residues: CAWSLTGTGLNQPQHF.

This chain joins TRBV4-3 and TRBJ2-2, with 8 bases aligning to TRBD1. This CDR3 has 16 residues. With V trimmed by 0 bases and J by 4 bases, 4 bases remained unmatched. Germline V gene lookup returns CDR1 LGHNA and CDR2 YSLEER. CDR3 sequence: CASSQDPGGITGELFF. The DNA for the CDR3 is TGCGCCAGCAGCCAAGACCCAGGGGGCATCACCGGGGAGCTGTTTTTT.

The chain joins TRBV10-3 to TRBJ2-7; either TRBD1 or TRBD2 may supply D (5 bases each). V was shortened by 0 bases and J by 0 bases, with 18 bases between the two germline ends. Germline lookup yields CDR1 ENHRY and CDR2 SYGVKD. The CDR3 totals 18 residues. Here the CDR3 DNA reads TGTGCCATCAGTGAGTCGATCAGGGAGTGGGGCAGCTCCTACGAGCAGTACTTC. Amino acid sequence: CAISESIREWGSSYEQYF.

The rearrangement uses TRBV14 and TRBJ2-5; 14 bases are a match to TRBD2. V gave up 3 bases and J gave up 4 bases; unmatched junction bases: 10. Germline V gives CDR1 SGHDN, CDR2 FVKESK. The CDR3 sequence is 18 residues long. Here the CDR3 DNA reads TGTGCCAGCAGCCATTCGGGACTAGCGGGAGTGTGGGCAGAGACCCAGTACTTC. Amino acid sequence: CASSHSGLAGVWAETQYF. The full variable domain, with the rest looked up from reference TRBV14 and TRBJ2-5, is EAGVTQFPSHSVIEKGQTVTLRCDPISGHDNLYWYRRVMGKEIKFLLHFVKESKQDESGMPNNRFLAERTGGTYSTLKVQPAELEDSGVYFCASSHSGLAGVWAETQYFGPGTRLLVL.

The CDR3 DNA reads as TGTGCCAGTAGCGCTCCAAAAGGACAGGGGGCAGGTGGCTACACCTTC. This sequence encodes CASSAPKGQGAGGYTF. V usage is TRBV19 and J usage is TRBJ1-2, with TRBD1 matching 11 bases. The germline CDR1 and CDR2 sequences are LNHDA and SQIVND (reference sequence). V shed 6 bases and J 7 bases; nucleotides not matched to a gene: 13. The CDR3 length is 16 residues.

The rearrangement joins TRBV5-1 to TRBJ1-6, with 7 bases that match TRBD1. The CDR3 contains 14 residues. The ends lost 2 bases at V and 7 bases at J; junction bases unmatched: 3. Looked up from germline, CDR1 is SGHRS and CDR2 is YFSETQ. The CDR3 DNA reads TGCGCCAGCAGCTTCGGGGACAGAAATTCACCCCTCCACTTT. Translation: CASSFGDRNSPLHF.

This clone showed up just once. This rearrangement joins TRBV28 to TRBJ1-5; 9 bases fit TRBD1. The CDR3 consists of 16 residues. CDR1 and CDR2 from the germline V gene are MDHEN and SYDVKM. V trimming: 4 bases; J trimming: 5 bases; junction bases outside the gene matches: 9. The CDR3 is CASSSAGTGRHQPQHF. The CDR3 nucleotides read TGTGCCAGCAGTTCCGCCGGGACAGGGCGTCATCAGCCCCAGCATTTT.

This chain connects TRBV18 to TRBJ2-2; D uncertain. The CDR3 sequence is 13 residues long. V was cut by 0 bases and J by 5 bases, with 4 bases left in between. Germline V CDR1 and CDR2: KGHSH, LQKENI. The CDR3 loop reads CASSPPQTGELFF. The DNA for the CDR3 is TGTGCCAGCTCACCACCGCAGACCGGGGAGCTGTTTTTT.

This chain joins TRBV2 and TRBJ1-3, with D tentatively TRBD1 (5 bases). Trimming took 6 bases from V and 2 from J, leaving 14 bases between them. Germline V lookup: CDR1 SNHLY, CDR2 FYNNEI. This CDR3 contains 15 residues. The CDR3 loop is CASREKGFAGNTIYF. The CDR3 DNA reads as TGTGCCAGCAGGGAGAAGGGGTTTGCTGGAAACACCATATATTTT.

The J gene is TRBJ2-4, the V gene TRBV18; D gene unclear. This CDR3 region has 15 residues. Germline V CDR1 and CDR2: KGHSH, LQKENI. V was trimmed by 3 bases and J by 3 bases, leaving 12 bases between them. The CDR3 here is CASSPYKAIKNIQYF. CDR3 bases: TGTGCCAGCTCACCTTATAAAGCTATCAAAAACATTCAGTACTTC.